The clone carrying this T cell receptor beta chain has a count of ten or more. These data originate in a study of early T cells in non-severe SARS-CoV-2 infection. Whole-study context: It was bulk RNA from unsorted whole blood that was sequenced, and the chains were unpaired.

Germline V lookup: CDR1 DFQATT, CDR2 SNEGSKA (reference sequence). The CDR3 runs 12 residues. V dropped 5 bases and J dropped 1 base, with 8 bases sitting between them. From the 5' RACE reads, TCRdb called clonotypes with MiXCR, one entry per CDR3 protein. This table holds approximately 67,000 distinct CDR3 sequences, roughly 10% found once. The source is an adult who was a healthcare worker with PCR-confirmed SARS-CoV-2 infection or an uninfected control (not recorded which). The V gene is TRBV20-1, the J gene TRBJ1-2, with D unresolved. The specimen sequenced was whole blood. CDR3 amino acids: CSAPHFNYGYTF. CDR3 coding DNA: TGCAGTGCTCCGCACTTTAACTATGGCTACACCTTC.